Below, 29 T cell receptor beta chains from the same sample are listed, as sequenced in a study of T cell responses to AZD1222 COVID-19 vaccine. Sequencing was performed with immunoSEQ multiplex PCR; in TCRdb, only in-frame clones are kept and a portion is missing. The sample carries 150,000 to 180,000 clones, 88% recorded once. The sequencing here drew on peripheral blood, taken on day 0 of AZD1222 vaccination. These receptors were taken from an adult in good health.

The sample holds one count of this clone. This chain joins TRBV7-2 and TRBJ2-7; TRBD1 agrees at 7 bases. The CDR3 contains 16 residues. Trimming took 5 bases from V and 0 from J; bases not matched to a gene: 10. Germline V gene data show CDR1 as SGHTA and CDR2 as FQGNSA. CDR3 in amino acids: CASSPTLTGSSYEQYF. For the CDR3, the DNA is TGTGCCAGCAGCCCAACTCTGACAGGGAGCTCCTACGAGCAGTACTTC. The complete variable domain, with remaining parts taken from reference TRBV7-2 and TRBJ2-7, reads GAGVSQSPSNKVTEKGKDVELRCDPISGHTALYWYRQSLGQGLEFLIYFQGNSAPDKSGLPSDRFSAERTGGSVSTLTIQRTQQEDSAVYLCASSPTLTGSSYEQYFGPGTRLTVT.

This clone was detected a few times. The chain has TRBV13 and TRBJ1-5; D is ambiguous. V was cut by 3 bases and J by 7 bases, with 13 bases left in between. In germline, CDR1 is PRHDT, CDR2 FYEKMQ (reference sequence). The CDR3 is 14 residues long. In nucleotides, the CDR3 is TGTGCCAGCAGCTTTTGGGGTCCGGGCCAGCCCCAGCATTTT. It translates to CASSFWGPGQPQHF.

The gene calls are TRBV6-1 and TRBJ1-3, with D uncertain. The germline gives CDR1 MNHNS, CDR2 SASEGT. V was shortened by 2 bases and J by 4 bases, with 12 bases between the two germline ends. The CDR3 covers 15 residues. CDR3 amino acids: CASSERRAGGNTIYF. CDR3 DNA sequence: TGTGCCAGCAGTGAAAGACGGGCAGGAGGAAACACCATATATTTT.

This clone is a singleton in its sample. This chain links TRBV20-1 with TRBJ2-6; D may be TRBD2 (5 bases). The CDR3 is made up of 16 amino acids. The V end lost 3 bases, the J end lost 3 bases, and 15 bases lay between the germline ends. Germline V CDR1 and CDR2: DFQATT, SNEGSKA (reference sequence). CDR3 DNA: TGCAGTGCTAGTAACCTGCGGGCCAGTGGGGCCAACGTCCTGACTTTC. It translates to CSASNLRASGANVLTF.

The chain joins TRBV28 to TRBJ1-5; possibly TRBD1 for D (5 bases). V was trimmed by 4 bases and J by 2 bases, leaving 12 bases between them. The length of the CDR3 is 15 residues. Germline V CDR1 and CDR2: MDHEN, SYDVKM. The CDR3 here is CASSSGGIGNQPQHF. The CDR3 DNA follows: TGTGCCAGCAGTTCTGGGGGGATAGGCAATCAGCCCCAGCATTTT.

About this clone itself: The sample contains more than one DNA sequence encoding this CDR3. This chain connects TRBV7-9 to TRBJ1-1; D may be TRBD1 (5 bases). This CDR3 has 13 residues. V lost 2 bases and J 1 base, leaving 5 bases between the germline ends. Germline-derived CDR1 and CDR2 are SEHNR and FQNEAQ (reference sequence). CDR3 sequence (DNA): TGTGCCAGCAGCTTACAGGGGAACACTGAAGCTTTCTTT. Amino acids: CASSLQGNTEAFF.

The chain is built from TRBV14 and TRBJ1-1; TRBD1 agrees at 9 bases. The germline V gene has CDR1 SGHDN and CDR2 FVKESK. The CDR3 has 14 residues. V gave up 0 bases and J gave up 8 bases; unmatched junction bases: 4. CDR3 in DNA: TGTGCCAGCAGCCAAGAAGGACAGGGGCGGGAAGCTTTCTTT. This translates into CASSQEGQGREAFF.

The V gene is TRBV9, the J gene TRBJ2-5, with D possibly TRBD2 on 6 matching bases. This CDR3 is built from 14 residues. The V gene lost 4 bases and the J gene lost 3 bases, with 13 bases spanning the gap. Germline V CDR1 and CDR2: SGDLS, YYNGEE. CDR3 amino acids: CASSRDGGEETQYF. In DNA form, the CDR3 reads TGTGCCAGCAGCCGCGACGGCGGGGAAGAGACCCAGTACTTC.

This clone was detected only a few times. The chain joins TRBV4-1 to TRBJ1-2; D perhaps matches TRBD1 (5 bases). The CDR3 has 16 amino acids. Germline V gene data show CDR1 as MGHRA and CDR2 as YSYEKL. Trimming took 4 bases from V and 0 from J, leaving 15 bases between them. The CDR3 nucleotides are TGCGCCAGCAGCCGCGACAGCGTTTCTTCTAACTATGGCTACACCTTC. Its translation: CASSRDSVSSNYGYTF.

The rearrangement links TRBV15 to TRBJ2-3, with D perhaps TRBD2 (5 bases). Germline assignment: CDR1 LNHNV and CDR2 YYDKDF (reference sequence). Trimming cost V 3 bases and J 3 bases, with 16 bases left between them. The CDR3 is 16 amino acids. The DNA of the CDR3 is TGTGCCACCAGCAGGGACCTGGTAGGCGGGACAGATACGCAGTATTTT. This codes for CATSRDLVGGTDTQYF.

The chain has TRBV27 and TRBJ1-1; the D gene is possibly TRBD1 (5 bases). Per the germline V gene, CDR1 is MNHEY and CDR2 is SMNVEV (reference sequence). The V gene lost 6 bases and the J gene lost 2 bases, with 16 bases spanning the gap. This CDR3 spans 15 amino acids. For the CDR3, the DNA is TGTGCCAGCAGCCCTATGGGGGGGATCAACACTGAAGCTTTCTTT. Its protein product is CASSPMGGINTEAFF.

This chain joins TRBV6-4 and TRBJ2-3; D not resolved. CDR3 length: 15 residues. Trimming took 2 bases from V and 5 from J, leaving 14 bases between them. The V gene's germline CDR1 is MRHNA and CDR2 SNTAGT. The CDR3 protein is CASSDGMAKLDTQYF. CDR3 nucleotides: TGTGCCAGCAGTGACGGAATGGCCAAACTAGATACGCAGTATTTT.

In DNA form, the CDR3 reads TGTGCCAGCAGCCGCCGCGGGGGACTTAACTATGGCTACACCTTC. This gives the protein CASSRRGGLNYGYTF. The chain couples TRBV27 to TRBJ1-2; D may be TRBD1 (5 bases). Trimming cost V 6 bases and J 1 base, with 15 bases left between them. Germline V lookup: CDR1 MNHEY, CDR2 SMNVEV (reference sequence). CDR3 length: 15 amino acids.

The chain combines TRBV5-1 with TRBJ2-7; 13 bases fit TRBD2. CDR1 is SGHRS and CDR2 is YFSETQ in the germline V gene. The CDR3 totals 15 residues. Losses at the gene ends were 4 bases for V and 5 bases for J; bases not matched to a gene: 6. DNA for the CDR3: TGCGCCAGCAGCCCAGCACTAGCGGGGGGGCACGAGCAGTACTTC. This translates into CASSPALAGGHEQYF.

This chain connects TRBV18 to TRBJ2-2; D might be TRBD1 or TRBD2, each matching 5 bases. Germline CDR1 reads KGHSH; CDR2 reads LQKENI. Trimming stripped 2 bases from V and 2 bases from J, with 12 bases between. This CDR3 has 16 residues. CDR3 in amino acids: CASSPSQRTNTGELFF. Written as DNA, the CDR3 is TGTGCCAGCTCACCATCCCAGCGGACAAACACCGGGGAGCTGTTTTTT.

This clone turned up a few times. The sample carries other DNA sequences with the same CDR3. The V and J genes are TRBV6-5 and TRBJ1-3; D is uncertain. Trimming cost V 6 bases and J 0 bases, with 9 bases left between them. Per the germline V gene, CDR1 is MNHEY and CDR2 is SVGAGI. The CDR3 has 14 amino acids. The CDR3 DNA reads TGTGCCAGCAGCCCCGGATTCTCTGGAAACACCATATATTTT. Its protein is CASSPGFSGNTIYF.

This clone was counted once. This chain connects TRBV3-1 (or the pseudogene TRBV3-2) to TRBJ2-7; TRBD1 matches 8 bases. V lost 4 bases to trimming and J lost 4 bases; unmatched junction nucleotides: 3. CDR3 size: 13 residues. CDR1 and CDR2 from the germline V gene are LGHDT and YNNKEL (reference sequence). CDR3 nucleotide sequence: TGTGCCAGCAGCCTTCAGGGGGCGTACGAGCAGTACTTC. This gives the protein CASSLQGAYEQYF.

The rearrangement uses TRBV19 and TRBJ1-5, with D uncertain. Germline CDR1 and CDR2: LNHDA and SQIVND (reference sequence). The CDR3 sequence is 13 residues long. Trimming cost V 4 bases and J 0 bases, with 4 bases left between them. CDR3 sequence reads: CASSTASNQPQHF. In DNA form, the CDR3 reads TGTGCCAGTAGTACAGCTAGCAATCAGCCCCAGCATTTT.

This clone turned up a few times. The gene calls are TRBV29-1 and TRBJ1-2; TRBD1 might be the D (5 bases). This CDR3 contains 13 residues. The V gene's germline CDR1 is SQVTM and CDR2 ANQGSEA. V lost 3 bases, J lost 4 bases, and 12 bases lay in between. The CDR3 region is CSVEEGQGYGYTF. The CDR3 nucleotides are TGCAGCGTTGAGGAGGGCCAGGGCTATGGCTACACCTTC.

This chain's CDR3 is CATRSVGYEQYF. The CDR3 region has the DNA TGTGCCACCAGATCCGTGGGATACGAGCAGTACTTC. The chain carries TRBV24-1 and TRBJ2-7; D gene ambiguous. The V end was cut by 7 bases, the J end by 4 bases, with 10 bases between. This CDR3 has 12 amino acids. In germline, CDR1 is KGHDR, CDR2 SFDVKD.

This clone was observed once. The chain carries TRBV9 and TRBJ2-3; TRBD1 agrees at 8 bases. The J segment lost 2 bases and the V segment lost 5 bases, leaving 4 bases of the junction unmatched. This CDR3 comprises 14 residues. Germline CDR1 and CDR2: SGDLS and YYNGEE. This CDR3 is CASSRQGPTDTQYF. CDR3 nucleotide sequence: TGTGCCAGCAGTCGACAGGGGCCCACAGATACGCAGTATTTT.

The chain has TRBV7-9 and TRBJ1-5; D remains ambiguous. The germline CDR1 and CDR2 sequences are SEHNR and FQNEAQ (reference sequence). CDR3 length: 14 amino acids. V was clipped by 3 bases and J by 0 bases, with 6 bases between them. This chain's CDR3 is CASSFQYSNQPQHF. CDR3 bases: TGTGCCAGCAGCTTTCAGTATAGCAATCAGCCCCAGCATTTT.

This chain connects TRBV5-8 to TRBJ1-5; D gene uncertain. Germline values: CDR1 SGHTS, CDR2 YDEGEE. There are 13 residues in the CDR3. The V gene lost 5 bases and the J gene lost 0 bases, with 6 bases spanning the gap. Here the CDR3 DNA reads TGTGCCAGCAGTCGGGCTAGCAATCAGCCCCAGCATTTT. Translation gives CASSRASNQPQHF.

The genes are TRBV5-4 and TRBJ2-7, with D unclear. This CDR3 spans 15 amino acids. V lost 4 bases and J 0 bases, leaving 14 bases between the germline ends. Germline loops: CDR1 SGHNT, CDR2 YYREEE (reference sequence). The CDR3 loop reads CASSLPSSRSYEQYF. CDR3 nucleotide sequence: TGTGCCAGCAGCCTGCCATCCTCCCGCTCCTACGAGCAGTACTTC.

V is TRBV7-2 and J is TRBJ2-1; 9 bases are shared with TRBD2. The CDR3 consists of 15 residues. CDR1 is SGHTA, CDR2 FQGNSA, per germline. J lost 5 bases, V lost 1 base, and 3 bases had no gene match. The CDR3: CASSLVAGENNEQFF. The CDR3, as DNA: TGTGCCAGCAGCTTAGTAGCGGGGGAAAACAATGAGCAGTTCTTC.

The rearrangement uses TRBV18 and TRBJ2-1; TRBD1 might be the D (6 bases). The CDR3 is made up of 14 amino acids. V lost 0 bases and J 3 bases, leaving 6 bases between the germline ends. The germline V gene encodes CDR1 KGHSH and CDR2 LQKENI. CDR3: CASSPPRGYNEQFF. For the CDR3, the DNA is TGTGCCAGCTCACCACCCAGGGGCTACAATGAGCAGTTCTTC.

V and J are TRBV5-1 and TRBJ2-7; a weak D match, TRBD1 (6 bases). The CDR3 loop spans 14 amino acids. V was clipped by 4 bases and J by 0 bases, with 11 bases between them. Germline lookup yields CDR1 SGHRS and CDR2 YFSETQ. The CDR3 region has the DNA TGCGCCAGCAGCAACGACAGGCGCTCCTACGAGCAGTACTTC. It translates to CASSNDRRSYEQYF.

J is TRBJ2-7 and V is TRBV6-5; TRBD2 aligns across 7 bases. The CDR3 is made up of 13 amino acids. Germline values: CDR1 MNHEY, CDR2 SVGAGI. V dropped 10 bases and J dropped 2; count of bases not matched to a gene: 8. For the CDR3, the DNA is TGTGCCACCCAGCGGGACTGGACCTACGAGCAGTACTTC. Residues: CATQRDWTYEQYF.

The chain uses TRBV11-2 and TRBJ1-2; 7 bases align to TRBD1. The V and J ends lost 5 bases and 7 bases, in that order; junction bases with no gene match: 7. CDR1 and CDR2 from the germline V gene are SGHAT and FQNNGV. This CDR3 is 13 amino acids long. The CDR3 loop is CASSPSTGSGYTF. Written as DNA, the CDR3 is TGTGCCAGCAGCCCATCGACAGGGAGTGGCTACACCTTC.